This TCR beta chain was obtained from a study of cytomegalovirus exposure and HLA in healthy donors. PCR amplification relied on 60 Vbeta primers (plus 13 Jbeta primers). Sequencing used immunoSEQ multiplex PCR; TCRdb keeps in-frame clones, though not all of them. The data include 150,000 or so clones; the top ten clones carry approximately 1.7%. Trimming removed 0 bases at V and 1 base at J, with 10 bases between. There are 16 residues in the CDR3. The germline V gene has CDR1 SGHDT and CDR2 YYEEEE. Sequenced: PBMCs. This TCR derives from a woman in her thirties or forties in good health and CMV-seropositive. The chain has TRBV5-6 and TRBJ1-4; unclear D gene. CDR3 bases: TGTGCCAGCAGCTTGGCCCACGAACTAACTAATGAAAAACTGTTTTTT. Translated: CASSLAHELTNEKLFF.